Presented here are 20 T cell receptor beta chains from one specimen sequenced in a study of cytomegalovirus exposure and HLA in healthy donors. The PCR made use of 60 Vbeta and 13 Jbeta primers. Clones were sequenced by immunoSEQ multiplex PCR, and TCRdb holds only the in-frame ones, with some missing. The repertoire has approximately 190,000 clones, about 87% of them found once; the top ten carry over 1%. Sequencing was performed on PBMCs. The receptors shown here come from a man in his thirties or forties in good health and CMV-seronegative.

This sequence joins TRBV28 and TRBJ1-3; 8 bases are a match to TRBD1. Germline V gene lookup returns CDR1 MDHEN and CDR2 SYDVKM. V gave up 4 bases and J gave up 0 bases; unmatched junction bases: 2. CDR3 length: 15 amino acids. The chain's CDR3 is CASSSQGGSGNTIYF. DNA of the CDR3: TGTGCCAGCAGTTCACAGGGGGGCTCTGGAAACACCATATATTTT.

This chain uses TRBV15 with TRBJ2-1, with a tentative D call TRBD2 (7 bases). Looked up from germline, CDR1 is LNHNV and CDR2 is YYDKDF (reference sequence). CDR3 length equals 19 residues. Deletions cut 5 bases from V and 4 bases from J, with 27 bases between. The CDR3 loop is CATSPEYGTPGRGYNEQFF. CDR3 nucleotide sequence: TGTGCCACCAGCCCGGAATACGGGACACCTGGGAGGGGATACAATGAGCAGTTCTTC.

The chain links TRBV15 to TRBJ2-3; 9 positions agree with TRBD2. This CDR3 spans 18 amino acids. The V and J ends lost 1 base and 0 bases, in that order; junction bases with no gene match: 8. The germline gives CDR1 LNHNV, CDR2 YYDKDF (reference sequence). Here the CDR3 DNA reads TGTGCCACCAGCAGAGTTGGAGGCGCGGGGGGGAGCACAGATACGCAGTATTTT. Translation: CATSRVGGAGGSTDTQYF.

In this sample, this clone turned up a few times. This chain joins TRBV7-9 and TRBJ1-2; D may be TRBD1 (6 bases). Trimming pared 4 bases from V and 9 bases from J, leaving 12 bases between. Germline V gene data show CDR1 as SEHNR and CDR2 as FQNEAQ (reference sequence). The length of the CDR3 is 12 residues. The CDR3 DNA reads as TGTGCCAGCAGCTCCGACAGGTATCGCTACACCTTC. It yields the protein CASSSDRYRYTF.

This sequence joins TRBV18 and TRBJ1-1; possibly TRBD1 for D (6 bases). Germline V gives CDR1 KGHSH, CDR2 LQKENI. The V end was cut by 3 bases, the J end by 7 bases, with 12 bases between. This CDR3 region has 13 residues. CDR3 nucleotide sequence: TGTGCCAGCTCACCGCCGGGACATCTTGAAGCTTTCTTT. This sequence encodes CASSPPGHLEAFF.

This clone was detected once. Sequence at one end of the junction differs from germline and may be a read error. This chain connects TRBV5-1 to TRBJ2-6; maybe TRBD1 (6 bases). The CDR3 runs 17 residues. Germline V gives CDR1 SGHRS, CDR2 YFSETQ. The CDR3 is CASSSMAGAHGANGLTF. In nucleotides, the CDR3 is TGCGCCAGCAGCTCCATGGCAGGGGCGCATGGGGCCAACGGCCTGACTTTC.

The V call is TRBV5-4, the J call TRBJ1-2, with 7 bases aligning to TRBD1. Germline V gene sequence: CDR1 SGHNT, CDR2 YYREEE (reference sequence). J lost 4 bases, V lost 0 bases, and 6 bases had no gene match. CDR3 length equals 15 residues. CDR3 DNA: TGTGCCAGCAGCTTGGCAAAGGGGGCACTCTATGGCTACACCTTC. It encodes CASSLAKGALYGYTF.

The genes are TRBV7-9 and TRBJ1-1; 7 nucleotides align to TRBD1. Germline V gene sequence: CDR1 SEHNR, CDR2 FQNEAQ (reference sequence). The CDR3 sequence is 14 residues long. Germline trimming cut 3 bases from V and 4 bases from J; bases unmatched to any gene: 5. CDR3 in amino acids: CASSLNRGGTEAFF. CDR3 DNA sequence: TGTGCCAGCAGCTTGAACAGGGGAGGCACTGAAGCTTTCTTT.

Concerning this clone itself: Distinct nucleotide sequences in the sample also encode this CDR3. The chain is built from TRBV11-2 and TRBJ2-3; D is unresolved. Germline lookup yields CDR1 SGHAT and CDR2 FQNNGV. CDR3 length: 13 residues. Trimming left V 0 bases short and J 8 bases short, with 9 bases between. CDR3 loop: CASSLDRGGTQYF. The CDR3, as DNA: TGTGCCAGCAGCTTAGATCGCGGCGGTACGCAGTATTTT.

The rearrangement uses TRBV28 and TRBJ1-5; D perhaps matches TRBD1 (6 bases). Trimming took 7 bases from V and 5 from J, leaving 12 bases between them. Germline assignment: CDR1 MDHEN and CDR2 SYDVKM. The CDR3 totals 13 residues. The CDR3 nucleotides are TGTGCCAGCATCCCTGAGGGGGATCAGCCCCAGCATTTT. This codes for CASIPEGDQPQHF. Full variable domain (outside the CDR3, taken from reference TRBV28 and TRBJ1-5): DVKVTQSSRYLVKRTGEKVFLECVQDMDHENMFWYRQDPGLGLRLIYFSYDVKMKEKGDIPEGYSVSREKKERFSLILESASTNQTSMYLCASIPEGDQPQHFGDGTRLSIL.

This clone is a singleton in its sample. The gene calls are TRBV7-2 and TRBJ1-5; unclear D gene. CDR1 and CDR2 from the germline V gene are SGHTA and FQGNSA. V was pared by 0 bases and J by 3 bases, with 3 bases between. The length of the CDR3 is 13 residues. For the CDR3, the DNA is TGTGCCAGCAGCTTAGCGGCCAATCAGCCCCAGCATTTT. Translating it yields CASSLAANQPQHF.

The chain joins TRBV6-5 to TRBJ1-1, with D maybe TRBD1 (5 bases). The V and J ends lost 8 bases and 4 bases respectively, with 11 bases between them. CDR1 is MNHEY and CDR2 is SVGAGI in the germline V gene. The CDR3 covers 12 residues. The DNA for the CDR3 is TGTGCCAGCGGGAGGGGAGTCACTGAAGCTTTCTTT. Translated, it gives CASGRGVTEAFF.

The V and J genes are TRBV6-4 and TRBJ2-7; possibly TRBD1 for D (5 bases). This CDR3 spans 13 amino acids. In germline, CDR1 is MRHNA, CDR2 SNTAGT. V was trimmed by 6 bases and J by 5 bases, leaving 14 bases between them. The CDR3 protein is CASSRALLDEQYF. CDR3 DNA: TGTGCCAGCAGCAGGGCGCTCCTGGACGAGCAGTACTTC.

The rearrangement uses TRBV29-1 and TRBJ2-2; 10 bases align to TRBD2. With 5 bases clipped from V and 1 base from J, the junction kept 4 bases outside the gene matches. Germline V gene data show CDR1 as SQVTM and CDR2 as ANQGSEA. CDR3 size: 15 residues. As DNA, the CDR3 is TGCAGCGTTATGACTAGCGGGTGGAACACCGGGGAGCTGTTTTTT. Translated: CSVMTSGWNTGELFF.

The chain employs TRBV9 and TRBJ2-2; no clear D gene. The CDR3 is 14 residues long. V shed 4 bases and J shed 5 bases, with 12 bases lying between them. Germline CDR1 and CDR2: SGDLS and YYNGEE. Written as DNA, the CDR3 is TGTGCCAGCAGCCTTACGGTAGTAACCGGGGAGCTGTTTTTT. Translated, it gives CASSLTVVTGELFF. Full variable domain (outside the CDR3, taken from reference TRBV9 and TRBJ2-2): DSGVTQTPKHLITATGQRVTLRCSPRSGDLSVYWYQQSLDQGLQFLIQYYNGEERAKGNILERFSAQQFPDLHSELNLSSLELGDSALYFCASSLTVVTGELFFGEGSRLTVL.

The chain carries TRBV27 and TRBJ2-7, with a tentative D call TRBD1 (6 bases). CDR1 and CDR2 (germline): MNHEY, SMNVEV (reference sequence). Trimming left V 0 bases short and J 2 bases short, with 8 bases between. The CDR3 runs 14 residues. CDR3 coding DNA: TGTGCCAGCAGTTTATCAACAGGGACCTACGAGCAGTACTTC. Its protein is CASSLSTGTYEQYF.

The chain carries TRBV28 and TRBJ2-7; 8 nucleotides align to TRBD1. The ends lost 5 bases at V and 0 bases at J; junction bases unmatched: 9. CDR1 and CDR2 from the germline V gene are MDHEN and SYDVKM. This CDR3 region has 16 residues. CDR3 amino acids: CASSLPYGTGSYEQYF. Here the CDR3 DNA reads TGTGCCAGCAGTCTCCCCTATGGGACAGGCTCCTACGAGCAGTACTTC. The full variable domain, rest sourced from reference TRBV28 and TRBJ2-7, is DVKVTQSSRYLVKRTGEKVFLECVQDMDHENMFWYRQDPGLGLRLIYFSYDVKMKEKGDIPEGYSVSREKKERFSLILESASTNQTSMYLCASSLPYGTGSYEQYFGPGTRLTVT.

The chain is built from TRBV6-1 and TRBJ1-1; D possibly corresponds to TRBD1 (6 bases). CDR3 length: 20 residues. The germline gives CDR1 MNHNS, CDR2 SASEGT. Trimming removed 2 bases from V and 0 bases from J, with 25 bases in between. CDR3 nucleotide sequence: TGTGCCAGCAGTGAACCCCGCAGCGGGGGGCCGAGGGGATTGAACACTGAAGCTTTCTTT. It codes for CASSEPRSGGPRGLNTEAFF.

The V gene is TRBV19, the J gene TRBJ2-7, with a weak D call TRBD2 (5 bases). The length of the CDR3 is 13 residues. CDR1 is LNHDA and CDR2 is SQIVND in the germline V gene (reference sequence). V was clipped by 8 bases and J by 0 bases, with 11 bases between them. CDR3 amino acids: CASSGIGSYEQYF. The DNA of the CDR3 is TGTGCCAGTTCCGGGATCGGCTCCTACGAGCAGTACTTC.

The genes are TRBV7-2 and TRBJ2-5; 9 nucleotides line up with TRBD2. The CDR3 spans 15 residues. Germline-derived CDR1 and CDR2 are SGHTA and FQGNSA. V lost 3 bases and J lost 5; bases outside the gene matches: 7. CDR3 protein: CASSFVAGAEETQYF. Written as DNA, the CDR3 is TGTGCCAGCAGCTTCGTAGCGGGGGCGGAGGAGACCCAGTACTTC.